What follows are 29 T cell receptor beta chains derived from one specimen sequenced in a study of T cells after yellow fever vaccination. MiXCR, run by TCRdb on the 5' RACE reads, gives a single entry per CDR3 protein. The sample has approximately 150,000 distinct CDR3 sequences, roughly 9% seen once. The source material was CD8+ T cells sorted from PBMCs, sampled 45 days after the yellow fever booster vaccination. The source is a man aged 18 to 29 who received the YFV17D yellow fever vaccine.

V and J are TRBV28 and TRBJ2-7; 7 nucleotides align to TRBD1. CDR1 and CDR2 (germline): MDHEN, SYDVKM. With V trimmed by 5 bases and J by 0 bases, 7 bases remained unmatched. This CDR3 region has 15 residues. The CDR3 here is CASSEGWDSSYEQYV. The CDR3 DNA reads TGTGCCAGCAGTGAGGGATGGGACAGCTCCTACGAGCAGTACGTC.

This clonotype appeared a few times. CDR3 region: CASSPLRYDRGNNTGELFF. The DNA of the CDR3 is TGTGCCAGCAGCCCCCTCCGGTATGACAGGGGTAATAACACCGGGGAGCTGTTTTTT. V is TRBV7-9 and J is TRBJ2-2; 8 bases align to TRBD1. This CDR3 has 19 residues. The V segment lost 5 bases and the J segment 2 bases; nucleotides outside the gene matches: 16. In germline, CDR1 is SEHNR, CDR2 FQNEAQ (reference sequence).

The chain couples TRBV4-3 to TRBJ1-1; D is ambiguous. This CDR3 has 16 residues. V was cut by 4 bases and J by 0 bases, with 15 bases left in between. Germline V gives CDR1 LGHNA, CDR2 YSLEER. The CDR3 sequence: CASSPHFSAVNTEAFF. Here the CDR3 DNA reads TGCGCCAGCAGCCCTCATTTTAGCGCGGTGAACACTGAAGCTTTCTTT.

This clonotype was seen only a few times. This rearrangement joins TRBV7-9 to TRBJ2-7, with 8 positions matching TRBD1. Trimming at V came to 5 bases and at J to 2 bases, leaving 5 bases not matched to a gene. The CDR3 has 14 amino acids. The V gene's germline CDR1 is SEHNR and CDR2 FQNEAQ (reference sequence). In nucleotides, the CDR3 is TGTGCCAGCAGCCTCCTGGACAGGGCCTACGAGCAGTACGTC. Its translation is CASSLLDRAYEQYV.

CDR3 sequence reads: CASSGTAAQEKLFF. The DNA of the CDR3 is TGTGCCAGCAGCGGGACTGCGGCGCAAGAAAAACTGTTTTTT. The rearrangement joins TRBV9 to TRBJ1-4; D remains unclear. Germline-derived CDR1 and CDR2 are SGDLS and YYNGEE. The CDR3 is made up of 14 amino acids. Trimming removed 3 bases from V and 8 bases from J, with 14 bases in between.

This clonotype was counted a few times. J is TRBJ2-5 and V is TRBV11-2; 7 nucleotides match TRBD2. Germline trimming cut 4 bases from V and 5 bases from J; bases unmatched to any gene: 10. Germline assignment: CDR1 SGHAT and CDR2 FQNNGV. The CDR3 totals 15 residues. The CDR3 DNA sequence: TGTGCCAGCAGCTCTTTTGTGCGGGGGTTCGAGACCCAGTACTTC. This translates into CASSSFVRGFETQYF.

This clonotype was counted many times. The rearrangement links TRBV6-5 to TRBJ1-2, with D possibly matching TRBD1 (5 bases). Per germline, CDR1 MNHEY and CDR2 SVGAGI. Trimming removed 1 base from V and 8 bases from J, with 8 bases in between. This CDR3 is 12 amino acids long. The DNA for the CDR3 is TGTGCCAGCAGTTACTACGGGGACGGCTACACCTTC. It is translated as CASSYYGDGYTF.

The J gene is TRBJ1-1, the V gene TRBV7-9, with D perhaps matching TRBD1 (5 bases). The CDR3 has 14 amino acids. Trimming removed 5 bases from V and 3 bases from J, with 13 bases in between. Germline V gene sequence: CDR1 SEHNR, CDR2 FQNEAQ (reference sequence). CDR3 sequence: CASSEKTAHTEAFF. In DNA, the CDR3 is TGTGCCAGCAGCGAAAAGACAGCTCACACTGAAGCTTTCTTT.

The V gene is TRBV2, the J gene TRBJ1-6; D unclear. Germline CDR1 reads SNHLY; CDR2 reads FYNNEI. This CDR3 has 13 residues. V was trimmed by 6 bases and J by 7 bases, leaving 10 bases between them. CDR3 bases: TGTGCCAGCAGAGATCAGGTCAATTCACCCCTCCACTTT. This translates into CASRDQVNSPLHF. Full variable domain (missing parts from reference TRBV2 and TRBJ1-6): EPEVTQTPSHQVTQMGQEVILRCVPISNHLYFYWYRQILGQKVEFLVSFYNNEISEKSEIFDDQFSVERPDGSNFTLKIRSTKLEDSAMYFCASRDQVNSPLHFGNGTRLTVT.

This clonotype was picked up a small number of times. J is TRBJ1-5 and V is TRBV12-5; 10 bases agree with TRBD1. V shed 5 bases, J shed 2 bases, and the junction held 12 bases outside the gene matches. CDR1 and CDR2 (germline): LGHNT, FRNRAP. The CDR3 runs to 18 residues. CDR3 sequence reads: CASGSGGTGDLRNQPQHF. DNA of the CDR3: TGTGCTAGTGGTAGCGGCGGGACAGGGGATCTACGCAATCAGCCCCAGCATTTT.

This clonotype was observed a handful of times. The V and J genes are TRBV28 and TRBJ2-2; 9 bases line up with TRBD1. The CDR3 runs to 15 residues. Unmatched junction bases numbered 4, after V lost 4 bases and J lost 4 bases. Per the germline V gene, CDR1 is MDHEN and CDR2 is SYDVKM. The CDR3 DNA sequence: TGTGCCAGCAGTTCTCCGGGACAGGGCACCGGGGAGCTGTTTTTT. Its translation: CASSSPGQGTGELFF.

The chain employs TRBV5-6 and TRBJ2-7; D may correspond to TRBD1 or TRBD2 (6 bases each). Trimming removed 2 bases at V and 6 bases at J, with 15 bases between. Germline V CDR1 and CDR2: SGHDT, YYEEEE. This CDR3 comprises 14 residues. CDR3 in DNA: TGTGCCAGCAGCTTCGGGGGCCGGGTTGGCGAGCAGTACTTC. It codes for CASSFGGRVGEQYF. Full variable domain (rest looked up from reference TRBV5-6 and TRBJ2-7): DAGVTQSPTHLIKTRGQQVTLRCSPKSGHDTVSWYQQALGQGPQFIFQYYEEEERQRGNFPDRFSGHQFPNYSSELNVNALLLGDSALYLCASSFGGRVGEQYFGPGTRLTVT.

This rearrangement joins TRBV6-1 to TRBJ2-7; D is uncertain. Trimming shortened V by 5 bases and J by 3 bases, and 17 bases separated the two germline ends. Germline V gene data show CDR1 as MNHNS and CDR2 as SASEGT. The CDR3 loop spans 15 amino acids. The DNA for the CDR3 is TGTGCCAGCAGTTCGATCCTTTTATATGGCTACGAGCAGTACTTC. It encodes CASSSILLYGYEQYF.

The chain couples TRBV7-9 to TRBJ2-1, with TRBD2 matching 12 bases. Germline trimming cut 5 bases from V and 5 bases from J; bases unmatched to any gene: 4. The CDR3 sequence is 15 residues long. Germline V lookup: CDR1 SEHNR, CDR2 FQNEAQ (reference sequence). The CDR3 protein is CASSAGLAGNNEQFF. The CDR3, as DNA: TGTGCCAGCAGCGCAGGACTAGCGGGGAACAATGAGCAGTTCTTC.

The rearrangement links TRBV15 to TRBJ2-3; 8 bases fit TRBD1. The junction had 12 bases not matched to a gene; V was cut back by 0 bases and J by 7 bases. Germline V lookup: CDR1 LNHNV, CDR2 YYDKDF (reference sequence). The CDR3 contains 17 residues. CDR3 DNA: TGTGCCACCAGCAGAGATCTCGGCCAGGGGGCGAGATATACGCAGTATTTT. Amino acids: CATSRDLGQGARYTQYF.

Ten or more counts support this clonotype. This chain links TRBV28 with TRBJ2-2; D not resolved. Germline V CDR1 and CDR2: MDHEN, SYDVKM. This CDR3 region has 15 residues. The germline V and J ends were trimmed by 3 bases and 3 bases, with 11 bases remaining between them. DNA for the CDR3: TGTGCCAGCAGTTTCTTTTCTATTCACACCGGGGAGCTGTTTTTT. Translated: CASSFFSIHTGELFF.

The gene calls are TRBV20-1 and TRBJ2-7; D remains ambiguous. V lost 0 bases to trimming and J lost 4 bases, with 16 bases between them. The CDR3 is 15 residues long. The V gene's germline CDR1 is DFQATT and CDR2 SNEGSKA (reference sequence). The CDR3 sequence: CSARDLVVGPYEQYV. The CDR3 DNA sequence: TGCAGTGCTAGAGATCTTGTAGTTGGACCATACGAGCAGTACGTC.

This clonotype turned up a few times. The CDR3 loop reads CASSLGTVSNTEAFF. Here the CDR3 DNA reads TGTGCCAGCAGCTTGGGGACGGTTTCTAACACTGAAGCTTTCTTT. This chain uses TRBV7-2 with TRBJ1-1, with D possibly being TRBD1 (5 bases). Trimming took off 3 bases at V and 2 bases at J, with 13 bases between the two ends. The CDR3 extends over 15 amino acids. The germline V gene has CDR1 SGHTA and CDR2 FQGNSA.

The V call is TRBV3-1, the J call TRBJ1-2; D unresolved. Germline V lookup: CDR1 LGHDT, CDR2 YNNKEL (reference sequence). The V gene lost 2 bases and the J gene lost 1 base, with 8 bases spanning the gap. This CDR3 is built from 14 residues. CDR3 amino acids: CASSQRQDNYGYTF. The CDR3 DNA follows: TGTGCCAGCAGCCAACGTCAAGATAACTATGGCTACACCTTC.

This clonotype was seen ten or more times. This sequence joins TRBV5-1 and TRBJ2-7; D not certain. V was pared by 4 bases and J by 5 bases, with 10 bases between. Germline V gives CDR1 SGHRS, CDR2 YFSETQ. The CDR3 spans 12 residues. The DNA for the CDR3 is TGCGCCAGCAGCCACGGCAAGAACGAGCAGTACTTC. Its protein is CASSHGKNEQYF. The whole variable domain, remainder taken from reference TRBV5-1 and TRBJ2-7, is KAGVTQTPRYLIKTRGQQVTLSCSPISGHRSVSWYQQTPGQGLQFLFEYFSETQRNKGNFPGRFSGRQFSNSRSEMNVSTLELGDSALYLCASSHGKNEQYFGPGTRLTVT.

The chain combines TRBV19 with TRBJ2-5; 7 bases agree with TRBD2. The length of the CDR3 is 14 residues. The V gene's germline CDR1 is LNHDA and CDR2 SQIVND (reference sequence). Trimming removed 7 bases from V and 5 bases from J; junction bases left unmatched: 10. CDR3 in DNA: TGTGCCAGTACTGGGATAGGGAGGGAGGAGACCCAGTACTTC. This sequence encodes CASTGIGREETQYF.

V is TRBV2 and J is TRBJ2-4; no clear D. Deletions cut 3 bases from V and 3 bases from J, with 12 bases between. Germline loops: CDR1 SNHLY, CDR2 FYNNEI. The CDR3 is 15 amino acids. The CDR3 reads CASSDWGWGKNIQYF. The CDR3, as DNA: TGTGCCAGCAGTGATTGGGGTTGGGGCAAAAACATTCAGTACTTC.

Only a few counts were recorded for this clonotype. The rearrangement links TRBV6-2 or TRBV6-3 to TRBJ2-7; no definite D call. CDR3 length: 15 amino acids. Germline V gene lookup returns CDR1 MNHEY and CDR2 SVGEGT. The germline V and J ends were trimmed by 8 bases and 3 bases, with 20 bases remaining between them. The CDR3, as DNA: TGTGCCAGCTCCGGTGAGACAATGGAATTCTACGAGCAGTACGTC. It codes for CASSGETMEFYEQYV.

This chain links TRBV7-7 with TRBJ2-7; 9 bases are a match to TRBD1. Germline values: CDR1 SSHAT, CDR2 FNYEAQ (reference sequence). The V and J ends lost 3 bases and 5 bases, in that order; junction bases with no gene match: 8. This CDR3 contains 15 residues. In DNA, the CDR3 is TGTGCCAGCAGCTTGGGGTCGGGACAGGGAAACGAGCAGTACTTC. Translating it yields CASSLGSGQGNEQYF.

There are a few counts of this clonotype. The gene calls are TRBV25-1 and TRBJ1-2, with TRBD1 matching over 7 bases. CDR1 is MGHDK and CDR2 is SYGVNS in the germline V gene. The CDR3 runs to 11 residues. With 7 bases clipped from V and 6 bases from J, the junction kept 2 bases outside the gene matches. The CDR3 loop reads CASKDRDGYTF. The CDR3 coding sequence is TGTGCCAGCAAAGACAGGGATGGCTACACCTTC.

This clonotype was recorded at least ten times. The CDR3 DNA follows: TGTGCCAGCCTCTGGGGGGAGCTGTTTTTT. This sequence encodes CASLWGELFF. This chain joins TRBV7-6 and TRBJ2-2; D uncertain. The CDR3 consists of 10 residues. Trimming took 8 bases from V and 8 from J, leaving 6 bases between them. The germline V gene has CDR1 SGHVS and CDR2 FNYEAQ.

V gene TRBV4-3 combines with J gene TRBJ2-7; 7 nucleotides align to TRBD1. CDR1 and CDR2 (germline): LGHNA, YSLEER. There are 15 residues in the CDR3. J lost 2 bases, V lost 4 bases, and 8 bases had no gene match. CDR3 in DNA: TGCGCCAGCAGCCCTAACACAGGGACAGCCTACGAGCAGTACTTC. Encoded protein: CASSPNTGTAYEQYF.

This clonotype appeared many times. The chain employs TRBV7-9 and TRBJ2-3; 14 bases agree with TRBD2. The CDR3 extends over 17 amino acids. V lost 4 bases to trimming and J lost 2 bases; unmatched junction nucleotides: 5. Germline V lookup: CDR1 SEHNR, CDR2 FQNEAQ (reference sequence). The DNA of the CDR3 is TGTGCCAGCAGCTCCGGACTAGCGGGGGGTTACACAGATACGCAGTATTTT. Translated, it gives CASSSGLAGGYTDTQYF. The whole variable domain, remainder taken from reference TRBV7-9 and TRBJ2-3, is DTGVSQNPRHKITKRGQNVTFRCDPISEHNRLYWYRQTLGQGPEFLTYFQNEAQLEKSRLLSDRFSAERPKGSFSTLEIQRTEQGDSAMYLCASSSGLAGGYTDTQYFGPGTRLTVL.

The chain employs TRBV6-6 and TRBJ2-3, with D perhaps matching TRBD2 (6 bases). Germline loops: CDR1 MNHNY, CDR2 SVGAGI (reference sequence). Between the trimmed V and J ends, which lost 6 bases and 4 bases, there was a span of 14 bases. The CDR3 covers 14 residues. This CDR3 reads CASSGTQRADTQYF. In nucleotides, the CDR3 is TGTGCCAGCAGCGGGACTCAGAGGGCAGATACGCAGTATTTT.